The clone carrying this TCR beta chain was observed a few times. The sample originates from a study of T-cell memory formation after mild COVID-19. V was clipped by 6 bases and J by 5 bases, with 18 bases between them. Germline CDR1 and CDR2: DFQATT and SNEGSKA (reference sequence). CDR3 length equals 14 residues. TCRdb re-called the 5' RACE reads with MiXCR, one entry per CDR3 protein. This table has roughly 120,000 distinct CDR3 sequences, roughly 15% appearing once. Sample: PBMCs or a T cell subset sorted from them (not recorded which). This chain links TRBV20-1 with TRBJ2-3, with D perhaps TRBD2 (7 bases). The TCR sequence derives from an adult woman who had mild COVID-19 (a few samples of this study predate the infection). Cell type and time point are not known. In nucleotides, the CDR3 is TGCAGTGCGGCTCCCGGGGGGCCAGGAGATACGCAGTATTTT. It yields the protein CSAAPGGPGDTQYF.